The next 26 T cell receptor beta chains were all read from a single sample in a study of T cell repertoires in ileal Crohn's disease. TCRdb keeps only in-frame clones here, not all; method: immunoSEQ multiplex PCR. The profile shows a few thousand clones, about 79% of them singletons. Sequences were obtained from ileal tissue. The receptors shown here come from an adult with Crohn's disease.

V and J are TRBV13 and TRBJ2-3; TRBD2 aligns across 11 bases. CDR1 and CDR2 (germline): PRHDT, FYEKMQ (reference sequence). The ends lost 1 base at V and 1 base at J; junction bases unmatched: 1. This CDR3 has 16 residues. This CDR3 is CASSLVAGGGTDTQYF. The CDR3 coding sequence is TGTGCCAGCAGCTTAGTAGCGGGAGGGGGCACAGATACGCAGTATTTT.

V and J are TRBV5-5 and TRBJ1-5, with TRBD1 as a possible D gene (5 bases). V lost 3 bases, J lost 4 bases, and 8 bases lay in between. Per the germline V gene, CDR1 is SGHKS and CDR2 is YYEKEE (reference sequence). The CDR3 is made up of 13 amino acids. The DNA of the CDR3 is TGTGCCAGCAGCTCGGGGGTAAATCAGCCCCAGCATTTT. Amino acid sequence: CASSSGVNQPQHF.

V is TRBV7-4 and J is TRBJ1-5; 8 nucleotides line up with TRBD1. This CDR3 comprises 20 residues. The trim removed 2 bases at V and 0 bases at J, leaving 15 bases unmatched. Germline V gene sequence: CDR1 SGHVT, CDR2 SQSDAQ. The CDR3 nucleotides are TGTGCCAGCAGCTTATTTAGGCTGGGACAGGCACACAATAGCAATCAGCCCCAGCATTTT. It translates to CASSLFRLGQAHNSNQPQHF.

The rearrangement uses TRBV7-9 and TRBJ1-4, with D possibly TRBD1 on 5 matching bases. V was cut by 5 bases and J by 0 bases, with 13 bases left in between. Germline V gene lookup returns CDR1 SEHNR and CDR2 FQNEAQ (reference sequence). The CDR3 extends over 16 amino acids. The CDR3 DNA reads as TGTGCCAGCAGCAAGCCAGGGATTCCAACTAATGAAAAACTGTTTTTT. Protein: CASSKPGIPTNEKLFF.

The chain links TRBV6-1 to TRBJ2-2; TRBD1 matches 10 bases. V was clipped by 6 bases and J by 3 bases; unmatched bases: 4. CDR3 size: 15 residues. Germline V CDR1 and CDR2: MNHNS, SASEGT. This CDR3 is CASSSGTGDTGELFF. The CDR3 DNA is TGTGCCAGCAGCTCCGGGACAGGGGACACCGGGGAGCTGTTTTTT.

The genes are TRBV5-1 and TRBJ2-2; 10 positions match TRBD2. Losses at the gene ends were 2 bases for V and 1 base for J; bases not matched to a gene: 2. The CDR3 loop spans 16 amino acids. The germline V gene encodes CDR1 SGHRS and CDR2 YFSETQ. DNA of the CDR3: TGCGCCAGCAGCTTCTTAGCGGGAGGGAACACCGGGGAGCTGTTTTTT. Encoded protein: CASSFLAGGNTGELFF.

The chain uses TRBV6-5 and TRBJ2-7; D might be TRBD2 (5 bases). Trimming left V 0 bases short and J 5 bases short, with 14 bases between. This CDR3 comprises 15 residues. The germline gives CDR1 MNHEY, CDR2 SVGAGI. The CDR3 spells CASSYSVAGRDEQYF. CDR3 sequence (DNA): TGTGCCAGCAGTTACTCGGTGGCGGGTAGGGACGAGCAGTACTTC.

J is TRBJ2-4 and V is TRBV10-3; 11 bases agree with TRBD2. From germline, CDR1 is ENHRY and CDR2 SYGVKD. The J segment lost 4 bases and the V segment lost 0 bases, leaving 14 bases of the junction unmatched. The CDR3 sequence is 20 residues long. The CDR3 nucleotides are TGTGCCATCAGTGAGTCGATACTAGCGGGAGACGTTGAAGGTAAAAACATTCAGTACTTC. Translating it yields CAISESILAGDVEGKNIQYF.

V gene TRBV11-3 combines with J gene TRBJ1-5, with D unclear. Germline V gene lookup returns CDR1 SGHNT and CDR2 YENEEA. V lost 1 base to trimming and J lost 9 bases, with 10 bases between them. This CDR3 region has 13 residues. The CDR3 bases are TGTGCCAGCAGCTTAGGCGGATCAGCGCCCCAGCATTTT. Translation gives CASSLGGSAPQHF.

V usage is TRBV9 and J usage is TRBJ2-2, with 9 nucleotides matching TRBD1. The CDR3 is 16 residues long. The germline gives CDR1 SGDLS, CDR2 YYNGEE. The junction had 6 bases not matched to a gene; V was cut back by 3 bases and J by 3 bases. For the CDR3, the DNA is TGTGCCAGCAGCGAGAAGACAGGGGGGTACACCGGGGAGCTGTTTTTT. Residues: CASSEKTGGYTGELFF.

The chain combines TRBV11-3 with TRBJ1-4; possibly TRBD1 for D (5 bases). Germline V gene data show CDR1 as SGHNT and CDR2 as YENEEA. CDR3 length: 16 amino acids. The V end was cut by 4 bases, the J end by 0 bases, with 12 bases between. The CDR3 here is CASSSDMIATNEKLFF. CDR3 sequence (DNA): TGTGCCAGCAGCTCGGACATGATCGCAACTAATGAAAAACTGTTTTTT.

The V call is TRBV2, the J call TRBJ2-3; possible D gene TRBD1, 6 bases. Trimming removed 7 bases at V and 0 bases at J, with 14 bases between. Per germline, CDR1 SNHLY and CDR2 FYNNEI. The CDR3 sequence is 15 residues long. The CDR3 bases are TGTGCCAGCACGAAAGGACAGCATAGCACAGATACGCAGTATTTT. It codes for CASTKGQHSTDTQYF. The full variable domain, completed using reference TRBV2 and TRBJ2-3, is EPEVTQTPSHQVTQMGQEVILRCVPISNHLYFYWYRQILGQKVEFLVSFYNNEISEKSEIFDDQFSVERPDGSNFTLKIRSTKLEDSAMYFCASTKGQHSTDTQYFGPGTRLTVL.

V and J are TRBV7-3 and TRBJ2-5, with 7 bases fitting TRBD1. Trimming cost V 5 bases and J 1 base; bases outside gene matches: 7. There are 15 residues in the CDR3. In germline, CDR1 is SGHTA, CDR2 FQGTGA. DNA of the CDR3: TGTGCCAGCAGCAGGAACAGGGGCGGCCAAGAGACCCAGTACTTC. Protein sequence: CASSRNRGGQETQYF. Looking up the rest from reference TRBV7-3 and TRBJ2-5 gives the full variable domain: GAGVSQTPSNKVTEKGKYVELRCDPISGHTALYWYRQSLGQGPEFLIYFQGTGAADDSGLPNDRFFAVRPEGSVSTLKIQRTERGDSAVYLCASSRNRGGQETQYFGPGTRLLVL.

The CDR3 region is CASSSGGGVNSPLHF. CDR3 DNA: TGTGCCAGCAGCTCGGGGGGTGGGGTAAATTCACCCCTCCACTTT. J is TRBJ1-6 and V is TRBV7-9, with D perhaps TRBD1 (5 bases). This CDR3 contains 15 residues. The germline V and J ends were trimmed by 4 bases and 7 bases, with 14 bases remaining between them. The germline CDR1 and CDR2 sequences are SEHNR and FQNEAQ (reference sequence).

The chain combines TRBV6-1 with TRBJ1-5; possibly TRBD1 for D (6 bases). There are 14 residues in the CDR3. From germline, CDR1 is MNHNS and CDR2 SASEGT. The V gene lost 2 bases and the J gene lost 7 bases, with 12 bases spanning the gap. The CDR3 coding sequence is TGTGCCAGCAGTGAAATGGGGGCCTGGCAGCCCCAGCATTTT. Encoded protein: CASSEMGAWQPQHF.

The chain has TRBV27 and TRBJ1-1; 9 nucleotides match TRBD1. The CDR3 has 14 residues. The ends lost 6 bases at V and 6 bases at J; junction bases unmatched: 8. Looked up from germline, CDR1 is MNHEY and CDR2 is SMNVEV (reference sequence). The CDR3 sequence is CASRLQGAGAEAFF. CDR3 DNA: TGTGCCAGCAGGTTACAGGGGGCAGGGGCTGAAGCTTTCTTT.

The chain carries TRBV5-1 and TRBJ1-6; 7 bases match TRBD1. CDR3 length: 15 amino acids. Trimming at V came to 1 base and at J to 9 bases, leaving 7 bases not matched to a gene. CDR1 is SGHRS and CDR2 is YFSETQ in the germline V gene. The CDR3 nucleotides read TGCGCCAGCAGCTTGATCGACAGGGTGAGTTCACCCCTCCACTTT. This sequence encodes CASSLIDRVSSPLHF.

The chain has TRBV2 and TRBJ1-3; no clear D. The CDR3 is 13 residues long. Germline V gene sequence: CDR1 SNHLY, CDR2 FYNNEI. Trimming took off 8 bases at V and 0 bases at J, with 8 bases between the two ends. The CDR3 DNA is TGTGCCAGCGCTTACAACTCTGGAAACACCATATATTTT. Residues: CASAYNSGNTIYF.

The genes are TRBV5-1 and TRBJ1-6; TRBD1 aligns across 7 bases. V trimming: 4 bases; J trimming: 1 base; junction bases outside the gene matches: 2. Germline V gives CDR1 SGHRS, CDR2 YFSETQ. The CDR3 spans 15 residues. CDR3 region: CASSRDSSYNSPLHF. Written as DNA, the CDR3 is TGCGCCAGCAGCCGGGACAGTTCCTATAATTCACCCCTCCACTTT.

This clone was found a few times. This chain links TRBV5-1 with TRBJ2-3, with 7 bases that match TRBD1. There are 16 residues in the CDR3. V dropped 3 bases and J dropped 5; count of bases not matched to a gene: 12. Germline values: CDR1 SGHRS, CDR2 YFSETQ. CDR3 amino acids: CASSWLLGGGEDTQYF. CDR3 bases: TGCGCCAGCAGCTGGCTTCTAGGGGGCGGCGAAGATACGCAGTATTTT.

The V gene is TRBV6-6, the J gene TRBJ1-2; the D gene is possibly TRBD1 (5 bases). CDR1 MNHNY and CDR2 SVGAGI come from the germline V gene (reference sequence). This CDR3 has 16 amino acids. V was clipped by 0 bases and J by 4 bases, with 15 bases between them. DNA for the CDR3: TGTGCCAGCAGTTACTCCGCGGGACCGGCAGGCTATGGCTACACCTTC. Protein product: CASSYSAGPAGYGYTF.

The chain employs TRBV6-1 and TRBJ2-3; maybe TRBD2 (7 bases). In germline, CDR1 is MNHNS, CDR2 SASEGT. Trimming took 1 base from V and 7 from J, leaving 12 bases between them. This CDR3 contains 14 residues. The DNA of the CDR3 is TGTGCCAGCAGTGAAGAGGGGGGGAGGAATACGCAGTATTTT. Translated, it gives CASSEEGGRNTQYF.

In regard to this clone: Different DNA sequences within this sample yield the same CDR3. The CDR3 sequence is CASSVDSGRGETQYF. The CDR3 DNA is TGTGCCAGCAGCGTAGACAGCGGGAGGGGAGAGACCCAGTACTTC. The V gene is TRBV9, the J gene TRBJ2-5; 10 bases fit TRBD2. The V gene end was trimmed by 0 bases and the J gene end by 4 bases; junction bases not matched to a gene: 3. This CDR3 comprises 15 residues. Germline loops: CDR1 SGDLS, CDR2 YYNGEE.

The chain combines TRBV7-2 with TRBJ2-5; possibly TRBD2 for D (6 bases). Germline V lookup: CDR1 SGHTA, CDR2 FQGNSA. This CDR3 is 13 amino acids long. The ends were cut back, 5 bases at V and 4 bases at J, with 11 bases in the middle. CDR3 amino acids: CASSQQAGETQYF. The CDR3 DNA reads TGTGCCAGCAGCCAGCAAGCGGGAGAGACCCAGTACTTC. Using reference TRBV7-2 and TRBJ2-5 for the parts outside the CDR3, the full variable domain is GAGVSQSPSNKVTEKGKDVELRCDPISGHTALYWYRQSLGQGLEFLIYFQGNSAPDKSGLPSDRFSAERTGGSVSTLTIQRTQQEDSAVYLCASSQQAGETQYFGPGTRLLVL.

This clone rates as large. This sequence joins TRBV10-3 and TRBJ2-2; 9 bases match TRBD1. Trimming took 8 bases from V and 6 from J; bases not matched to a gene: 7. Germline CDR1 is ENHRY and CDR2 is SYGVKD. The CDR3 spans 14 residues. This chain's CDR3 is CAIQDRGGSGELFF. CDR3 coding DNA: TGTGCCATCCAGGACAGGGGAGGATCCGGGGAGCTGTTTTTT.

The rearrangement uses TRBV4-2 and TRBJ1-1; TRBD1 might be the D (5 bases). Trimming took 0 bases from V and 4 from J, leaving 12 bases between them. Germline loops: CDR1 LGHNA, CDR2 YNFKEQ. The CDR3 spans 15 residues. The CDR3 nucleotides are TGTGCCAGCAGCCAAGACGGGCAGGGCATCACTGAAGCTTTCTTT. This translates into CASSQDGQGITEAFF.